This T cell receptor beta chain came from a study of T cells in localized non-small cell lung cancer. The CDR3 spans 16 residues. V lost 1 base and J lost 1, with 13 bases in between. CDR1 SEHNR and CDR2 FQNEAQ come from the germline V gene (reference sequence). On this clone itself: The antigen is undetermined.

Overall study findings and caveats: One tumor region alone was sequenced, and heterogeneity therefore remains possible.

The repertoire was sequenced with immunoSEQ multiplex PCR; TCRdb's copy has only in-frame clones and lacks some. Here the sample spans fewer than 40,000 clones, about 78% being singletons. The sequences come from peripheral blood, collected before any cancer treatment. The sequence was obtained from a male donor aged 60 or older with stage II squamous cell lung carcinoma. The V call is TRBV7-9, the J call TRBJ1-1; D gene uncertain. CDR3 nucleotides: TGTGCCAGCAGCTTAGTTCTTGGACTCGGGAACACTGAAGCTTTCTTT. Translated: CASSLVLGLGNTEAFF. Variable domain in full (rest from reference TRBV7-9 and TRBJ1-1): DTGVSQNPRHKITKRGQNVTFRCDPISEHNRLYWYRQTLGQGPEFLTYFQNEAQLEKSRLLSDRFSAERPKGSFSTLEIQRTEQGDSAMYLCASSLVLGLGNTEAFFGQGTRLTVV.